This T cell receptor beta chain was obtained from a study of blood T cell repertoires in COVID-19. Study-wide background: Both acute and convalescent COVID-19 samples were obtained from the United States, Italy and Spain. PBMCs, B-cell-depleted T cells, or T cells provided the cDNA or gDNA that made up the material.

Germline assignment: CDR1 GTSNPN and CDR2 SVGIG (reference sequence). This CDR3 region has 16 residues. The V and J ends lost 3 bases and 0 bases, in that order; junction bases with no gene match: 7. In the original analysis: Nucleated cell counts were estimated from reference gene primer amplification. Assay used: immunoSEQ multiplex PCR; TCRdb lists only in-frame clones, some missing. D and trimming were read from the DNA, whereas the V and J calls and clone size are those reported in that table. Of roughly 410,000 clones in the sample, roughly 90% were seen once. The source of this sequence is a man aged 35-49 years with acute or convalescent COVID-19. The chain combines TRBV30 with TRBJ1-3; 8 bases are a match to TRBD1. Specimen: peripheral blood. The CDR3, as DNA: TGTGCCTGGAGGGTTACAGGGGGAACCTCTGGAAACACCATATATTTT. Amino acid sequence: CAWRVTGGTSGNTIYF. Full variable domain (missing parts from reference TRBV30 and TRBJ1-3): SQTIHQWPATLVQPVGSPLSLECTVEGTSNPNLYWYRQAAGRGLQLLFYSVGIGQISSEVPQNLSASRPQDRQFILSSKKLLLSDSGFYLCAWRVTGGTSGNTIYFGEGSWLTVV.